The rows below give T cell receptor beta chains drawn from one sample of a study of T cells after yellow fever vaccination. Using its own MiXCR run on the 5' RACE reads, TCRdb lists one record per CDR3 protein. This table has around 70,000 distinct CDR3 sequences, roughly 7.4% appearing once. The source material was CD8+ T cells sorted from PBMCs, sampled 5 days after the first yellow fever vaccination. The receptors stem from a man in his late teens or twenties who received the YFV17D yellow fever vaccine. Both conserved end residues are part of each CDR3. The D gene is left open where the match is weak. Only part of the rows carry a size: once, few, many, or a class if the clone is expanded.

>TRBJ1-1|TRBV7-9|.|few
TGTGCCAGCAGCTTAGAAGCTTTCTTT
CASSLEAFF
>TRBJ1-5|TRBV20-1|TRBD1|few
TGCAGTGCCTTATTCCAGGGGGCCGGTCAGCCCCAGCATTTT
CSALFQGAGQPQHF
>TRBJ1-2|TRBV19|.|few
TGTGCCAGTACCCCAGGGGACCCTAACTATGGCTACACCTTC
CASTPGDPNYGYTF
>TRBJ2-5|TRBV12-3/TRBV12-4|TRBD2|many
TGTGCCAGCCTGGGGGGGAAGACCCAGTACTTC
CASLGGKTQYF
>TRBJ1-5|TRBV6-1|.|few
TGTGCCAGCAGTCAGGGACGCTACAAGGGCCAGCATTTT
CASSQGRYKGQHF
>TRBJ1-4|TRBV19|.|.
TGTGCCAGCGCGACCCGACTGATTAATGAAAAACTGTTTTTT
CASATRLINEKLFF
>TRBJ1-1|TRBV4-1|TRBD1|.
TGCGCCAGCAGCCCTCATGAAGGGACAGGGATAACTGAAGCTTTCTTT
CASSPHEGTGITEAFF
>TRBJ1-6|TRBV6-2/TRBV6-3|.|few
TGTGCCATTGGACCCCCGGGGTATGGTAATTCACCCCTCCACTTT
CAIGPPGYGNSPLHF
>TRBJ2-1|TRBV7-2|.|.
TGTGCCAGCAGCTTAGCGTACGGGGGCGGCTCCTACAATGAGCAGTTCTTC
CASSLAYGGGSYNEQFF
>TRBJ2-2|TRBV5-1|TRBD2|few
TGCGCCAGCAGCTACCAAGGCCCAGCGGGGGCGGGAAGTACCGGGGAGCTGTTTTTT
CASSYQGPAGAGSTGELFF
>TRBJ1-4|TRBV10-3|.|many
TGTGCCATCAGGCCGGGAACGGGGGAAAAACTGTTTTTT
CAIRPGTGEKLFF
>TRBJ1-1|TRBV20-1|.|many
TGCAGTGCTAGAGATGGCCAGTTTTCGAACACTGAAGCTTTCTTT
CSARDGQFSNTEAFF
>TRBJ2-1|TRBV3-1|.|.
TGTGCCTCCTCCAAGCAGGTCAGTGAGACAAGCGAGTTCTACAATGAGCAGTTCTTC
CASSKQVSETSEFYNEQFF
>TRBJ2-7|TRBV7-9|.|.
TGTGCCAGCAGCTTAGGACCGGGGCAGTACTTC
CASSLGPGQYF
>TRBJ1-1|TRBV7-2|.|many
TGTGCCAGCAGCTTAGTGGGGTCGAACACTGAAGCTTTCTTT
CASSLVGSNTEAFF
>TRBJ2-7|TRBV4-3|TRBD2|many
TGCGCCAGCAGCCCCTTCCGGGGGGGCTACGAGCAGTACTTC
CASSPFRGGYEQYF
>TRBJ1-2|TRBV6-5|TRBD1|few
TGTGCCAGCAGTCCCCTGGGACAGGCCTATGGCTACACCTTC
CASSPLGQAYGYTF
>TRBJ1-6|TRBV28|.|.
TGTGCCAGCAGTGACACCCGGATGGGGGATTCACCCCTCCACTTT
CASSDTRMGDSPLHF
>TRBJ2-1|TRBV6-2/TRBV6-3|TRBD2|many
TGTGCCAGCAGCCCCCTCCTAGCGGGGGGGCCCCATGAGCAGTTCTTC
CASSPLLAGGPHEQFF
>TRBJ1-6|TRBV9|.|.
TGTGCCAGCAGCGGCTCAGGCCTTAATTCACCCCTCCACTTT
CASSGSGLNSPLHF
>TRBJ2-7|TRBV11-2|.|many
TGTGCCAGCAGCTTAGATGCCAACTTTGGGACCTACGAGCAGTACTTC
CASSLDANFGTYEQYF
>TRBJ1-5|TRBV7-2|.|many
TGTGCCAGCAGCCTACAGAGTAGCAATCAGCCCCAGCATTTT
CASSLQSSNQPQHF
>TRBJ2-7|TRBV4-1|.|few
TGCGCCAGCAGCCATCGGACAGTAGGGGGGTACGAGCAGTACTTC
CASSHRTVGGYEQYF
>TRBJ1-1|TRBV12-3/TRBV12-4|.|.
TGTGCCAGCAGTTTTGTCGGTGTGAACACTGAAGCTTTCTTT
CASSFVGVNTEAFF
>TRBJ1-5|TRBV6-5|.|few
TGTGCCAGCACGGAGGGGGAGAATCAGCCCCAGCATTTT
CASTEGENQPQHF
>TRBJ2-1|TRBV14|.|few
TGTGCCAGCAGCCAACAGGGCTACAATGAGCAGTTCTTC
CASSQQGYNEQFF
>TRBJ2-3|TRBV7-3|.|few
TGTGCCAGCAGCCCGAGGGGGGGGTACACAGATACGCAGTATTTT
CASSPRGGYTDTQYF
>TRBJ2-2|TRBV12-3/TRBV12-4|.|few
TGTGCCAGCAATTTAGACGGGGCTTTATGGGGCAATCCGAACACCGGGGAGCTGTTTTTT
CASNLDGALWGNPNTGELFF
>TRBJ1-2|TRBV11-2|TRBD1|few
TGTGCCAGCAGCTTGATCTCAGGGGGGGACTATGGCTACACCTTC
CASSLISGGDYGYTF
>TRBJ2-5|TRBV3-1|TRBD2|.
TGTGCCAGCAGCCTTACGGGACTAGCGGGGCAAGAGACCCAGTACTTC
CASSLTGLAGQETQYF
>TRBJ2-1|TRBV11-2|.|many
TGTGCCAGCAGCTTAGTGGTTGGTAGCGAACCGCCCTGGAATGAGCAGTTCTTC
CASSLVVGSEPPWNEQFF
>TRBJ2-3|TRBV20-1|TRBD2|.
TGCAGTGCTAGACCCAAGCGGGGGAAAAGCACAGATACGCAGTATTTT
CSARPKRGKSTDTQYF
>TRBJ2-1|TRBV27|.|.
TGTGCCAGCAGTTTAAGGCCCCGGGCGTACAATGAGCAGTTCTTC
CASSLRPRAYNEQFF
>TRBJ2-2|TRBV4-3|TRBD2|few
TGCGCCAGCAGCCAAGGCCGCGGGGGGGCCGGCACCGGGGAGCTGTTTTTT
CASSQGRGGAGTGELFF
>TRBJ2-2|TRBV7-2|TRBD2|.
TGTGCCAGCAGCGTGGGACTAGCGGGCCTATGGGCCGGGGAGCTGTTTTTT
CASSVGLAGLWAGELFF
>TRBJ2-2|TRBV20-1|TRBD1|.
TGCAGTGCTACAGGGACAGGGGCCACCGGGGAGCTGTTTTTT
CSATGTGATGELFF
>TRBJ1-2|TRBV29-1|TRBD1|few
TGCAGCGTGACAGGGAACTATGGCTACACCTTC
CSVTGNYGYTF
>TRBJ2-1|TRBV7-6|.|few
TGTGCCAGCAGCTTACGTCCCGTTTCAACCAATGAGCAGTTCTTC
CASSLRPVSTNEQFF
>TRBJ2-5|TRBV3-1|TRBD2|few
TGTGCCAGCAGCCAGGGGGGGATGTACTTGGGGGAGACCCAGTACTTC
CASSQGGMYLGETQYF
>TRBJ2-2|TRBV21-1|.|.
TGTGCCAGCAGCAAAGCGCCGGGGAGCCCGGGGGAGCTGTTTTTT
CASSKAPGSPGELFF
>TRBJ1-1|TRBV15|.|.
TGTGCCACCAGCAGAGATCGGGGCGACACTGAAGCTTTCTTT
CATSRDRGDTEAFF
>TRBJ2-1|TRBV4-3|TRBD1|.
TGCGCCAGCAGCCAAGCTATCCGGACAGGGACGAATGAGCAGTTCTTC
CASSQAIRTGTNEQFF
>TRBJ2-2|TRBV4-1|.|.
TGCGCCAGCAGCCAAGATTTCGGGGAGCTGTTTTTT
CASSQDFGELFF
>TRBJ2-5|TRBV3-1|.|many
TGTGCCAGCAGCCAAGAGGATTTCGCACAGCCCTTCGTATGGACAGACCAAGAGACCCAGTACTTC
CASSQEDFAQPFVWTDQETQYF
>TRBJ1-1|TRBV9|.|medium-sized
TGTGCCAGCAGCGTAGGGACGGGCACTGAAGCTTTCTTT
CASSVGTGTEAFF
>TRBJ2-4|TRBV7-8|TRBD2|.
TGTGCCAGCAGCTTATGGTATAGCGGGCCCGAAAACATTCAGTACTTC
CASSLWYSGPENIQYF
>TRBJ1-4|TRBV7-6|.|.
TGTGCCAGCAGTCGCCGGACGGTTGAAAAACTGTTTTTT
CASSRRTVEKLFF
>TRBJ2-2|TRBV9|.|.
TGTGCCAGCAGCGTAGATAAGAACACCGGGGAGCTGTTTTTT
CASSVDKNTGELFF
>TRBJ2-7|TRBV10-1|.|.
TGCGCCAGCAGCTCCCGGGCAACTAGCTCCTACGAGCAGTACTTC
CASSSRATSSYEQYF
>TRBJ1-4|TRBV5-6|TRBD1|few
TGTGCCAGCAGTCTGGACAGGAAGACCTCAACTAATGAAAAACTGTTTTTT
CASSLDRKTSTNEKLFF
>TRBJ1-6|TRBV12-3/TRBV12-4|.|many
TGTGCCAGCAGTTTTTCGTTTAATTCACCCCTCCACTTT
CASSFSFNSPLHF
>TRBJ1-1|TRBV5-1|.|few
TGCGCCAGCAGCTTGGCCCTAATAGGTGGGGACACTGAAGCTTTCTTT
CASSLALIGGDTEAFF
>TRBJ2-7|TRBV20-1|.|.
TGCAGTGCTAGGGCGGGGAGAACCTTATCCTACGAGCAGTACTTC
CSARAGRTLSYEQYF
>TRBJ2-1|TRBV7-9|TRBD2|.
TGTGCCAGCAGCTTAATTACTAGCGCCTACAATGAGCAGTTCTTC
CASSLITSAYNEQFF
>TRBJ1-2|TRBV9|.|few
TGTGCCAGCAGCGTTACGGGGATTTCGGGTGGCTACACCTTC
CASSVTGISGGYTF
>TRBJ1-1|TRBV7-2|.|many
TGTGCCAGCAGCCCGGTAAGGGGCGCTGAAGCTTTCTTT
CASSPVRGAEAFF
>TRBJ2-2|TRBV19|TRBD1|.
TGTGCCACCCCGGGACAGGGGGCGACCACCGGGGAGCTGTTTTTT
CATPGQGATTGELFF
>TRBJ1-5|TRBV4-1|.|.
TGCGCCAGCAGCCGAGACAGGACCAATCAGCCCCAGCATTTT
CASSRDRTNQPQHF